This paragraph reports one T cell receptor beta chain. Its antigen is currently unknown. Generated by immunoSEQ multiplex PCR, the TCRdb table keeps only in-frame clones and is missing some. The repertoire holds over 85,000 clones, with more than 70% as singletons. This entry comes from a study of T cell responses to AZD1222 COVID-19 vaccine. V shed 0 bases and J 12 bases; nucleotides not matched to a gene: 7. The germline V gene encodes CDR1 MGHRA and CDR2 YSYEKL. This CDR3 is built from 13 residues. General study points: The donor cohort was predominantly white British with a female majority, and clonal diversity may have been underestimated. Compared with day 0, the breadth and depth of the Spike-specific TCR repertoire rose significantly after two doses of AZD1222. The study sampled repertoires only after the peak T cell response. Of the AZD1222 recipients, only five or six were seropositive at baseline.

This material consisted of peripheral blood, taken 28 days after the second AZD1222 dose. This chain connects TRBV4-1 to TRBJ2-7, with TRBD1 identical over 8 bases. The clonotype originates from an adult who received the AZD1222 COVID-19 vaccine. In DNA form, the CDR3 reads TGCGCCAGCAGCCAAGAAGGGGACAGGTCGAGGTACTTC. As protein: CASSQEGDRSRYF.